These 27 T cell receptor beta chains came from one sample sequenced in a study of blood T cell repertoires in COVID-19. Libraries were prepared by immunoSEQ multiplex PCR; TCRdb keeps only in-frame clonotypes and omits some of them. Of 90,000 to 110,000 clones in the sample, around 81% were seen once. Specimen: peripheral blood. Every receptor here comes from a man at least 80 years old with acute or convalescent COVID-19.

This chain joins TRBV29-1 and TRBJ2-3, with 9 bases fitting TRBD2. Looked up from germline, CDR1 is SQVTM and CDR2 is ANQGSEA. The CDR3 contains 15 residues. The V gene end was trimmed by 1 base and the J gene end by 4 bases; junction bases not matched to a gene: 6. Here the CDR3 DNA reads TGCAGCGTTGAAGGTTCTAGCGGGATCGCAGATACGCAGTATTTT. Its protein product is CSVEGSSGIADTQYF.

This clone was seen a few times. CDR3 sequence: CASKVQTDYYGYTF. DNA of the CDR3: TGCGCCAGCAAGGTTCAGACTGACTACTATGGCTACACCTTC. The V and J genes are TRBV5-1 and TRBJ1-2; D uncertain. V was clipped by 6 bases and J by 3 bases, with 15 bases between them. The CDR3 extends over 14 amino acids. Germline V gene data show CDR1 as SGHRS and CDR2 as YFSETQ.

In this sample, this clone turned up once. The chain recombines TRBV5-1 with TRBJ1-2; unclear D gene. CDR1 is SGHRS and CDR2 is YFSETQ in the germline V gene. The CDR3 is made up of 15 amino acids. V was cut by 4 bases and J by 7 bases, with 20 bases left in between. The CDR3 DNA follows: TGCGCCAGCAGCCCCCCGGGAGGGCCGGGAATTGGCTACACCTTC. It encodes CASSPPGGPGIGYTF.

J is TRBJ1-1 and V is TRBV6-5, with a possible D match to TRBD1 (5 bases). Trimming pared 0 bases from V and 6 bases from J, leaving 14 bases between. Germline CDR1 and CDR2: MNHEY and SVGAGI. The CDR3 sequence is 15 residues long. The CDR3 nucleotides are TGTGCCAGCAGTTACTCGTCCCAGCGGGGCCCTGAAGCTTTCTTT. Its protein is CASSYSSQRGPEAFF.

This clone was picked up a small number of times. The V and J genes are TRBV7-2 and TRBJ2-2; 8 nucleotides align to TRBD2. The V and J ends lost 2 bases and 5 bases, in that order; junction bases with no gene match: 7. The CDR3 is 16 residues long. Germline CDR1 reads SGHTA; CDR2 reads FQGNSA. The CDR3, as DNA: TGTGCCAGCAGCTTACAGCAGGGCGGGAGGACCGGGGAGCTGTTTTTT. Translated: CASSLQQGGRTGELFF.

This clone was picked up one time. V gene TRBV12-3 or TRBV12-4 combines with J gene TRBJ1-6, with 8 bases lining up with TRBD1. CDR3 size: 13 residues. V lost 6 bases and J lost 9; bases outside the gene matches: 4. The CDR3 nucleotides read TGTGCCAGCAGGACAGGGGTATCTTCACCCCTCCACTTT. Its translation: CASRTGVSSPLHF.

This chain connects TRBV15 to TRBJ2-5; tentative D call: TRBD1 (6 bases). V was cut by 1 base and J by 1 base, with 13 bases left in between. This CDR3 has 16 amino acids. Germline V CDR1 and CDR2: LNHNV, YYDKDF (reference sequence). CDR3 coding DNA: TGTGCCACCAGCAGAGCTCCGGGACATTCCCAAGAGACCCAGTACTTC. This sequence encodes CATSRAPGHSQETQYF.

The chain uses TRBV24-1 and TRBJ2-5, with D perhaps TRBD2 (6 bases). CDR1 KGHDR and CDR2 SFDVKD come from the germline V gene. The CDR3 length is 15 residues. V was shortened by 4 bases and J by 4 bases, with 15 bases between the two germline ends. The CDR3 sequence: CATSDPGLTTETQYF. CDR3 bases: TGTGCCACCAGTGACCCGGGACTGACGACAGAGACCCAGTACTTC.

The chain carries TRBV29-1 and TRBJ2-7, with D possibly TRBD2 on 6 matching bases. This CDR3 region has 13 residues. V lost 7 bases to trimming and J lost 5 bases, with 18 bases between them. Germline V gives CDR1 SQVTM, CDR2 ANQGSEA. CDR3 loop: CSARPGREDEQYF. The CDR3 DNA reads TGCAGCGCCCGACCGGGCAGGGAGGACGAGCAGTACTTC.

The CDR3 nucleotides are TGTGCCACCAGTGATGCCGGACAGGCCTACGAGCAGTACTTC. Its protein product is CATSDAGQAYEQYF. V usage is TRBV24-1 and J usage is TRBJ2-7; the match to TRBD1 covers 7 bases. CDR3 length equals 14 residues. CDR1 and CDR2 from the germline V gene are KGHDR and SFDVKD. After removal of 3 bases from V and 2 bases from J, the junction contained 3 bases not matched to a gene.

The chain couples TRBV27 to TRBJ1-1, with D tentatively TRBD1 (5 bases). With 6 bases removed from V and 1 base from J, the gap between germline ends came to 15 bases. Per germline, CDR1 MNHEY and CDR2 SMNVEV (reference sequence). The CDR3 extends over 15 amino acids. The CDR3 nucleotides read TGTGCCAGCAGGGGGCTGTATAGTACGAACACTGAAGCTTTCTTT. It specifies CASRGLYSTNTEAFF.

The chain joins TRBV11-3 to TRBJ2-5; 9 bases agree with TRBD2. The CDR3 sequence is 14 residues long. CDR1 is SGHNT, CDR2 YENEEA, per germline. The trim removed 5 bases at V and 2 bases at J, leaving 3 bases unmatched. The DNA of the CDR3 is TGTGCCAGCAGCCCTAGCGGGATTCAAGAGACCCAGTACTTC. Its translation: CASSPSGIQETQYF.

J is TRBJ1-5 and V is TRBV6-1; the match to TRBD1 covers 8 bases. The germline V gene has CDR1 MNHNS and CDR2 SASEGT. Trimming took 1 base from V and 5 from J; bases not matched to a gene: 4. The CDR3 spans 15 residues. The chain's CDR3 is CASSEGNRGYQPQHF. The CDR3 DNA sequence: TGTGCCAGCAGTGAAGGGAACAGGGGGTATCAGCCCCAGCATTTT.

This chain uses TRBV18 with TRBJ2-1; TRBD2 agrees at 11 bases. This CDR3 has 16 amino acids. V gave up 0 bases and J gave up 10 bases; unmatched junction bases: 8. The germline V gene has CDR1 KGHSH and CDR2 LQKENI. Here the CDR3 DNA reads TGTGCCAGCTCACCACCGACTAGCGGGGCGGTTGGGGAGCAGTTCTTC. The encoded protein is CASSPPTSGAVGEQFF.

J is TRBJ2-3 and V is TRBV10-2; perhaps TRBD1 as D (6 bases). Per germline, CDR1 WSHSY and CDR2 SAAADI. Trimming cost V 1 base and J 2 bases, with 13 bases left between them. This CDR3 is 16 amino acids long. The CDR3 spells CASSEFGTTITDTQYF. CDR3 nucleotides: TGCGCCAGCAGTGAGTTCGGGACAACTATCACAGATACGCAGTATTTT.

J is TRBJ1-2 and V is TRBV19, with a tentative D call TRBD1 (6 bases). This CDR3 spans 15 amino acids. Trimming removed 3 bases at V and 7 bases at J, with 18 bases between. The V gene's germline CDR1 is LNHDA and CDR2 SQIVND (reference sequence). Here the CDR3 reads CASSMRTESGGGYTF. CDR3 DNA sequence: TGTGCCAGTAGTATGAGGACAGAATCGGGCGGTGGCTACACCTTC.

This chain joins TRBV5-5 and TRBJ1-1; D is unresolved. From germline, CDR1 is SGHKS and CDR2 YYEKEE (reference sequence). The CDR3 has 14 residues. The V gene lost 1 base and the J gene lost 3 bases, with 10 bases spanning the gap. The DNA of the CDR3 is TGTGCCAGCAGCTTGTACCCCGGGGACACTGAAGCTTTCTTT. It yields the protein CASSLYPGDTEAFF.

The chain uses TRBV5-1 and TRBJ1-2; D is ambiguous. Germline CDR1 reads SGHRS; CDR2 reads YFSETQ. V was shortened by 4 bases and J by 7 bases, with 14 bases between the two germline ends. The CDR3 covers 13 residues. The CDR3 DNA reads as TGCGCCAGCAGCCTGGGAGGAGGAGGTGGCTACACCTTC. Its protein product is CASSLGGGGGYTF.

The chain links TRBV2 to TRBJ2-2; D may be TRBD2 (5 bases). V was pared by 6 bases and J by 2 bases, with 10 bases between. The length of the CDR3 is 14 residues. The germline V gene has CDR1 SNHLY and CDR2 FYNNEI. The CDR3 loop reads CASRQDSNTGELFF. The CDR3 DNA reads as TGTGCCAGCAGGCAGGACTCAAACACCGGGGAGCTGTTTTTT. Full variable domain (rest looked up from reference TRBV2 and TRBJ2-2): EPEVTQTPSHQVTQMGQEVILRCVPISNHLYFYWYRQILGQKVEFLVSFYNNEISEKSEIFDDQFSVERPDGSNFTLKIRSTKLEDSAMYFCASRQDSNTGELFFGEGSRLTVL.

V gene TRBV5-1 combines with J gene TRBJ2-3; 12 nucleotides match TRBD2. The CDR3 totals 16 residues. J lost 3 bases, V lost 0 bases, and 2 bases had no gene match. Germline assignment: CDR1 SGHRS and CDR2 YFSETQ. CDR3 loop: CASSLAGTSGTDTQYF. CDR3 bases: TGCGCCAGCAGCTTGGCCGGGACTAGCGGGACAGATACGCAGTATTTT.

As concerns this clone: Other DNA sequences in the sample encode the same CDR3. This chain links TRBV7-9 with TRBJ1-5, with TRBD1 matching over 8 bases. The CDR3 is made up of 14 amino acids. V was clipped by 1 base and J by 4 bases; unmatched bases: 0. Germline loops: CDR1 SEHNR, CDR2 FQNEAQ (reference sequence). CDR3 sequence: CASSLGQGNQPQHF. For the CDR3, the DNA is TGTGCCAGCAGCTTAGGACAGGGGAATCAGCCCCAGCATTTT. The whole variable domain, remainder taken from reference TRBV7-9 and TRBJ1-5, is DTGVSQNPRHKITKRGQNVTFRCDPISEHNRLYWYRQTLGQGPEFLTYFQNEAQLEKSRLLSDRFSAERPKGSFSTLEIQRTEQGDSAMYLCASSLGQGNQPQHFGDGTRLSIL.

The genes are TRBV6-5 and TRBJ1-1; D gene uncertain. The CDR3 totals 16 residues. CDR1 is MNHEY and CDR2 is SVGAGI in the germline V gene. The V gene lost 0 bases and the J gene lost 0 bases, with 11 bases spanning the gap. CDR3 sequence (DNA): TGTGCCAGCAGTTACTCGACGAGCGCGGTGAACACTGAAGCTTTCTTT. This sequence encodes CASSYSTSAVNTEAFF.

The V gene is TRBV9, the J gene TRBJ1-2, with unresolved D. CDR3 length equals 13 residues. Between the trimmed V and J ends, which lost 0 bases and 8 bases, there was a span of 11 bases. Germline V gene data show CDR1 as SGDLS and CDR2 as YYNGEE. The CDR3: CASSVDPGSGYTF. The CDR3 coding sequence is TGTGCCAGCAGCGTAGATCCCGGGTCCGGCTACACCTTC.

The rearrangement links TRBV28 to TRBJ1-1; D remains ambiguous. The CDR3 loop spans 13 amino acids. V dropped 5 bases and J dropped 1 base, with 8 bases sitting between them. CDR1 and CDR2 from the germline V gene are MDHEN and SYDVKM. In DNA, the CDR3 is TGTGCCAGCAGTGGCGGGCAGAACACTGAAGCTTTCTTT. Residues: CASSGGQNTEAFF.

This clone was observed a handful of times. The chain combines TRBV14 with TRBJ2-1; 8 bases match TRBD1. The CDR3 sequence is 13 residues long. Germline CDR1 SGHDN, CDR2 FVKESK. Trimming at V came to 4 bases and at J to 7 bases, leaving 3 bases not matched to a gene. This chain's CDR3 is CASSLYRGNEQFF. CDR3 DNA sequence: TGTGCCAGCAGCCTCTACAGGGGGAATGAGCAGTTCTTC.

In DNA form, the CDR3 reads TGCAGCGTTGTTGTACGGGATAATAGCAATCAGCCCCAGCATTTT. Amino acids: CSVVVRDNSNQPQHF. The chain uses TRBV29-1 and TRBJ1-5; the D is unclear. CDR1 is SQVTM, CDR2 ANQGSEA, per germline. V dropped 4 bases and J dropped 0 bases, with 13 bases sitting between them. The CDR3 length is 15 residues.

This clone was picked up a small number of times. CDR3 loop: CASRTGANQPQHF. CDR3 bases: TGTGCCAGCAGGACAGGGGCCAATCAGCCCCAGCATTTT. This chain uses TRBV2 with TRBJ1-5; 8 bases fit TRBD1. Germline lookup yields CDR1 SNHLY and CDR2 FYNNEI. CDR3 size: 13 residues. Losses at the gene ends were 6 bases for V and 3 bases for J; bases not matched to a gene: 1.